This T cell receptor beta chain was sequenced for a study of blood T cell repertoires in COVID-19. Overall study: T cells, B-cell-depleted T cells, or PBMCs provided the cDNA or gDNA that served as material.

This table comes from immunoSEQ multiplex PCR, and its TCRdb copy is limited to in-frame clones, with some not included. The sample has about 240,000 clones; 75% to 90% are singletons. Trimming removed 1 base at V and 1 base at J, with 8 bases between. Germline CDR1 and CDR2: SGHRS and YFSETQ. The CDR3 covers 14 residues. Sequences were obtained from peripheral blood. This receptor was identified in a woman under 40 who had recovered from COVID-19. The chain combines TRBV5-1 with TRBJ1-1, with a tentative D call TRBD1 (5 bases). The CDR3 nucleotides read TGCGCCAGCAGCTTGTTTGACAGGAACACTGAAGCTTTCTTT. It translates to CASSLFDRNTEAFF. The whole variable domain, filled in from reference TRBV5-1 and TRBJ1-1, reads KAGVTQTPRYLIKTRGQQVTLSCSPISGHRSVSWYQQTPGQGLQFLFEYFSETQRNKGNFPGRFSGRQFSNSRSEMNVSTLELGDSALYLCASSLFDRNTEAFFGQGTRLTVV.